The source of this TCR beta chain is a study of blood T cell repertoires in COVID-19. Study at large: Specimens from acute and convalescent COVID-19 originated in the United States, Italy and Spain. Sample material is recorded as cDNA or gDNA derived from T cells, B-cell-depleted T cells, or PBMCs.

Looked up from germline, CDR1 is MNHEY and CDR2 is SVGAGI. Trimming removed 6 bases from V and 0 bases from J, with 9 bases in between. The CDR3 runs to 15 residues. Methods used by the authors: Amplification of reference gene primers provided the estimated nucleated cell counts. Profiled with immunoSEQ multiplex PCR; TCRdb holds only in-frame clones, not every one. That table furnishes V, J and clone size, whereas the DNA furnished D and trimming. The repertoire holds 200,000 to 300,000 clones, with more than 65% as singletons. Sequenced sample: peripheral blood. This chain joins TRBV6-5 and TRBJ2-6; D gene ambiguous. This receptor was taken from a man aged 40-55 years who had recovered from COVID-19. CDR3 loop: CASSEILSGANVLTF. The CDR3 DNA sequence: TGTGCCAGCAGCGAGATCCTCTCTGGGGCCAACGTCCTGACTTTC.